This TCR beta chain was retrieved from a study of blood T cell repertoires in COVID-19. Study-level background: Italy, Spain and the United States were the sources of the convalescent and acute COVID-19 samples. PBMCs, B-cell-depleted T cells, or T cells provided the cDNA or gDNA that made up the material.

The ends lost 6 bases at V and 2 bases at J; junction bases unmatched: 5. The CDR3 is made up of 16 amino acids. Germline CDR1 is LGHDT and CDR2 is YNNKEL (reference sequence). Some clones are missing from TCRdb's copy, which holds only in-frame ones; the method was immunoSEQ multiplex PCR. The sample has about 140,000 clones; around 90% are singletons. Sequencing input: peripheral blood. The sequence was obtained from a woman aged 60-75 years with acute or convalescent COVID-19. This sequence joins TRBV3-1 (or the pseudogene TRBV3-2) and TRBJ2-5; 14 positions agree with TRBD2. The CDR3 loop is CASRPRLAGGQETQYF. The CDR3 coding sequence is TGTGCCAGCAGGCCGAGACTAGCGGGGGGGCAAGAGACCCAGTACTTC.